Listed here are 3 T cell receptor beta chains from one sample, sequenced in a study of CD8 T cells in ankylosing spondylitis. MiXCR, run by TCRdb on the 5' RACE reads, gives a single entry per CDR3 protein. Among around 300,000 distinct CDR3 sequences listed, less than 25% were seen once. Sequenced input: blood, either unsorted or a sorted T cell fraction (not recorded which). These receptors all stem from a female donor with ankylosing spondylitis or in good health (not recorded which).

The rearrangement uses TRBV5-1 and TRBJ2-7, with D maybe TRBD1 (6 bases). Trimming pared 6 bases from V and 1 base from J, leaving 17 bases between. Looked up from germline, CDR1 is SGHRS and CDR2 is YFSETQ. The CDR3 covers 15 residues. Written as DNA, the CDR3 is TGCGCCAGCAAGAGCCGGGACACGGCTTCCTACGAGCAGTACTTC. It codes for CASKSRDTASYEQYF.

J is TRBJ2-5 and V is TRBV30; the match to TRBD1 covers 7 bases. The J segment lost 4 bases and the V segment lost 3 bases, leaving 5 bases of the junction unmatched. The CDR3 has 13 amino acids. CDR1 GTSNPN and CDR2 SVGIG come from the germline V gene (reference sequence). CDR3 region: CAWSKNRGETQYF. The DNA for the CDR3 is TGTGCCTGGAGCAAGAACAGGGGAGAGACCCAGTACTTC.

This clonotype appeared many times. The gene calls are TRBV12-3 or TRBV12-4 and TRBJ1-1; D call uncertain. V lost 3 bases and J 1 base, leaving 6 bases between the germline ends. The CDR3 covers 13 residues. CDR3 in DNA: TGTGCCAGCAGTTTTGGAACGAACACTGAAGCTTTCTTT. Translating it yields CASSFGTNTEAFF.